The rows below give T cell receptor beta chains drawn from one sample of a study of shared clonotypes between healthy human individuals. The method was immunoSEQ multiplex PCR; TCRdb's version includes in-frame clones alone and lacks a portion of them. The sample carries a few million clones, nearly 97% recorded once. Sequencing was carried out using naive CD4+ T cells sorted from blood. Receptor source: a man between 18 and 35 years old in good health. The conserved cysteine and the conserved F or W are not part of the CDR3 here. The size field is filled for only some rows; it gives once, few, many or a size class.

TRBJ2-1	TRBV6-6	-	ASTESPYNEQF
TRBJ2-7	TRBV27	-	ASSFSAGGIDEQY
TRBJ2-3	TRBV14	-	ASSQEPWTSGGDTQY
TRBJ1-4	TRBV6-5	-	ASRRTGGVGEKLF
TRBJ2-7	TRBV10-3	-	AISESSRLSYEQY
TRBJ2-1	TRBV7-2	-	ASSLAGAGGHNEQF
TRBJ2-3	TRBV6-1	once	AGRGLLTDTQY
TRBJ1-2	TRBV6-5	-	ASRPGQGEGYT
TRBJ1-1	TRBV11-3	-	ASSLGRGTEAF
TRBJ2-2	TRBV10-1	-	ASSGTGGTGELF